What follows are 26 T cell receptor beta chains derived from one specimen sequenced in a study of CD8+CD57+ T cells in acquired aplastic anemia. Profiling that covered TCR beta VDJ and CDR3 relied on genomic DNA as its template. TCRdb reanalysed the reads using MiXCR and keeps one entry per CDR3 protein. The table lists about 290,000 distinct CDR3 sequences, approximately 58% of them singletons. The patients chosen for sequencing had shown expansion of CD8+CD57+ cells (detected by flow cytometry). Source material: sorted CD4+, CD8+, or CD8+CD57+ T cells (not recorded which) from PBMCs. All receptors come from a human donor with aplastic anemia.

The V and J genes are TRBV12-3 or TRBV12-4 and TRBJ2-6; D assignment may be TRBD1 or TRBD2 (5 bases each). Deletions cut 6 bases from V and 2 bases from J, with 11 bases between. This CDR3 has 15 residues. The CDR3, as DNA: TGTGCCAGCAGATCTTGGGGGACTGGGGCCAACGTCCTGACTTTC. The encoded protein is CASRSWGTGANVLTF.

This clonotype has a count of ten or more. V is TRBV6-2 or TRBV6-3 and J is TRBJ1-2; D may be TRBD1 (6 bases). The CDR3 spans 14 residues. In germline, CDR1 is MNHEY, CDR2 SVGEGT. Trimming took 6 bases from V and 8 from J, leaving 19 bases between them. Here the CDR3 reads CASRAGGAVGGYTF. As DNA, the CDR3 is TGTGCCAGCAGGGCCGGGGGCGCGGTGGGAGGCTACACCTTC.

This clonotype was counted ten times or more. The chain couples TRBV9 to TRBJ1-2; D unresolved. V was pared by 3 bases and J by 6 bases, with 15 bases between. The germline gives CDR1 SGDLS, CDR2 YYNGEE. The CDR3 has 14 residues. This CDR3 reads CASSAEGRAHGYTF. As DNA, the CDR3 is TGTGCCAGCAGCGCGGAAGGCCGCGCACATGGCTACACCTTC.

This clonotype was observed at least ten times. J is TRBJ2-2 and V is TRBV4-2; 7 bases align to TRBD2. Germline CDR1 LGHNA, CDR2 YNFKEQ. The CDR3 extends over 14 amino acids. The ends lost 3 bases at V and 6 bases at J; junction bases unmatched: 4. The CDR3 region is CASSQAGLAGELFF. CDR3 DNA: TGTGCCAGCAGCCAGGCCGGACTAGCCGGGGAGCTGTTTTTT.

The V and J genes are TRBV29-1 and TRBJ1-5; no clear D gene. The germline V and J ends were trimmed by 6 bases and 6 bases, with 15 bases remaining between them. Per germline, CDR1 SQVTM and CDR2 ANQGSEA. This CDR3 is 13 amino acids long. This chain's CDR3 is CSVGDGAFQPQHF. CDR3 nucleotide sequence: TGCAGCGTGGGAGACGGAGCATTTCAGCCCCAGCATTTT. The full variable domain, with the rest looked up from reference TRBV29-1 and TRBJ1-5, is SAVISQKPSRDICQRGTSLTIQCQVDSQVTMMFWYRQQPGQSLTLIATANQGSEATYESGFVIDKFPISRPNLTFSTLTVSNMSPEDSSIYLCSVGDGAFQPQHFGDGTRLSIL.

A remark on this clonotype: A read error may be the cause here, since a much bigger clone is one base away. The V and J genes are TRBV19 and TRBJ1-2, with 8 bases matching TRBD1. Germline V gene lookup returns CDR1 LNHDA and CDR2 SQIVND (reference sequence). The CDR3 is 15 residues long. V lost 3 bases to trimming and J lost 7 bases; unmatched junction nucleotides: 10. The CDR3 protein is CASSMFPLDRGGYTF. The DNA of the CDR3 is TGTGCCAGTAGTATGTTCCCCCTCGACAGGGGTGGCTACACCTTC.

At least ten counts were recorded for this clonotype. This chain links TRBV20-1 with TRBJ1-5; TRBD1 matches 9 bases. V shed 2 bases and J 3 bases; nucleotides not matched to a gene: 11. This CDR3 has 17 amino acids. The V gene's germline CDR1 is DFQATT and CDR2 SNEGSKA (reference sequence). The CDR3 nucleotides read TGCAGTGCTAGAACCAGACGGGGACAGGGAAACAATCAGCCCCAGCATTTT. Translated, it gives CSARTRRGQGNNQPQHF.

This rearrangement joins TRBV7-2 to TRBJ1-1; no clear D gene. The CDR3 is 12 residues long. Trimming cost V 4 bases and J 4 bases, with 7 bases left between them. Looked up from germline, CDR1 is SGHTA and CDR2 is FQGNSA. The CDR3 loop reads CASSWRTTEAFF. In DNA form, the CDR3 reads TGTGCCAGCAGCTGGCGAACCACTGAAGCTTTCTTT.

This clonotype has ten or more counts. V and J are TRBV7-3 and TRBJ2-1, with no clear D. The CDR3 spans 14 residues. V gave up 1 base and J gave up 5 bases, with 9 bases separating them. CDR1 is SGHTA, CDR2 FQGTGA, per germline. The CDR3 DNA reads TGTGCCAGCAGCTTAATGGGCATGAACAATGAGCAGTTCTTC. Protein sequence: CASSLMGMNNEQFF.

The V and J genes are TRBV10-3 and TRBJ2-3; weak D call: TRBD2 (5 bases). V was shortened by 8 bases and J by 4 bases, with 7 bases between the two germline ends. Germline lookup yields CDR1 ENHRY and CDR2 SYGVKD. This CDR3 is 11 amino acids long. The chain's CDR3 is CAIGSPDTQYF. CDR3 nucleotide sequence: TGTGCCATCGGGAGCCCAGATACGCAGTATTTT.

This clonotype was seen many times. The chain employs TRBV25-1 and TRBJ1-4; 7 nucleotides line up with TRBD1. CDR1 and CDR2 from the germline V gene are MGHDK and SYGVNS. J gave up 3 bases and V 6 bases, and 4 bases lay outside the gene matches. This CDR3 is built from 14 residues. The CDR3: CASSSQGPNEKLFF. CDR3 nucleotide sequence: TGTGCCAGCAGCTCACAGGGGCCTAATGAAAAACTGTTTTTT.

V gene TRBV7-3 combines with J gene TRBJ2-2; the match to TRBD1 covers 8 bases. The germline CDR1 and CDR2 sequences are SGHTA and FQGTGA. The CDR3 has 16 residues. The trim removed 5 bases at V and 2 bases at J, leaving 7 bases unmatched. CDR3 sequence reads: CASSTRTGFNTGELFF. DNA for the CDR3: TGTGCCAGCAGCACCAGGACAGGGTTTAACACCGGGGAGCTGTTTTTT.

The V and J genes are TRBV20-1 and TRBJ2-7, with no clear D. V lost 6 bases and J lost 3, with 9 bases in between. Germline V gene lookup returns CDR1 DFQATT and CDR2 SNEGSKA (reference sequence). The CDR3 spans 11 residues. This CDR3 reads CSAGLNYEQYF. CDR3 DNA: TGCAGTGCCGGCCTGAACTACGAGCAGTACTTC.

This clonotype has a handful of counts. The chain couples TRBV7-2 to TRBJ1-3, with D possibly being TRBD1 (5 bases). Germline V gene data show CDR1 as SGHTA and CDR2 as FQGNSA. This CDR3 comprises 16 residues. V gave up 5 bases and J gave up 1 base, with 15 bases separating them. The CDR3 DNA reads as TGTGCCAGCAGCATTATGACAGAAGCATCTGGAAACACCATATATTTT. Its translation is CASSIMTEASGNTIYF.

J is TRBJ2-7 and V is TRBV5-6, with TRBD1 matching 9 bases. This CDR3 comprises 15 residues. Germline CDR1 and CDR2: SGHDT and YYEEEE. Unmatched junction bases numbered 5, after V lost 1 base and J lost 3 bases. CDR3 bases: TGTGCCAGCAGCTTGCCGGGACAGGGATACTACGAGCAGTACTTC. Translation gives CASSLPGQGYYEQYF.

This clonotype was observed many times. CDR3 residues: CASRGAGEQYF. In nucleotides, the CDR3 is TGTGCCAGCAGGGGGGCCGGTGAGCAGTACTTC. This chain uses TRBV12-3 or TRBV12-4 with TRBJ2-7, with D possibly matching TRBD1 (6 bases). The CDR3 totals 11 residues. The V and J ends lost 6 bases and 7 bases respectively, with 10 bases between them.

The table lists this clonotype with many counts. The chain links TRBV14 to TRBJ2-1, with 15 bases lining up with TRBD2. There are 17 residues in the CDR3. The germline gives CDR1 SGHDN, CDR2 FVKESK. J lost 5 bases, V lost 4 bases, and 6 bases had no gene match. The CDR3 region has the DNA TGTGCCAGCAGCCGATGGACTAGCGGGGGGGCGGACAATGAGCAGTTCTTC. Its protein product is CASSRWTSGGADNEQFF.

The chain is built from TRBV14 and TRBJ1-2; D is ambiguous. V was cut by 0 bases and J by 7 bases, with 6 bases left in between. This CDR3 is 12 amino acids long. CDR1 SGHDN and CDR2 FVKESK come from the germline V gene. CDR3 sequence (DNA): TGTGCCAGCAGCCAAGAATGGCGTGGCTACACCTTC. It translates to CASSQEWRGYTF.

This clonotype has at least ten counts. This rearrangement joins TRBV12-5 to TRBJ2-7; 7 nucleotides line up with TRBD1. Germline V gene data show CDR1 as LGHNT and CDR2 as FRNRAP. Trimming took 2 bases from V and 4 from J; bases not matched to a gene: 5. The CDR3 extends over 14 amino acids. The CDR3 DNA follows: TGTGCTAGTGGTTTGAGGACAGGAGTGTACGAGCAGTACTTC. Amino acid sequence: CASGLRTGVYEQYF.

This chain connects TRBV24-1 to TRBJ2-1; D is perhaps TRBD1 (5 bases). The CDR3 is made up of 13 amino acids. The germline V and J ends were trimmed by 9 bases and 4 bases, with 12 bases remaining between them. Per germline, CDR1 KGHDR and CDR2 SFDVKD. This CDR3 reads CATGSTGYNEQFF. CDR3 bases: TGTGCCACCGGATCTACAGGTTACAATGAGCAGTTCTTC.

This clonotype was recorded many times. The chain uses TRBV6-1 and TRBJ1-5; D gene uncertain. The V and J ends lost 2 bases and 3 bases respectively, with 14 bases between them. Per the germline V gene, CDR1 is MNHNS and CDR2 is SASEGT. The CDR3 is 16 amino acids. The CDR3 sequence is CASSELAGRVNQPQHF. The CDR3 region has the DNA TGTGCCAGCAGTGAATTGGCAGGACGGGTCAATCAGCCCCAGCATTTT.

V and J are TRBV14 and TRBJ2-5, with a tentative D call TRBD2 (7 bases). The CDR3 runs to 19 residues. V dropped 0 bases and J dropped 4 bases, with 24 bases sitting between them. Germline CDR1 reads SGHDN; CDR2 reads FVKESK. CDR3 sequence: CASSQDVGGGAIQGETQYF. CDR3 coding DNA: TGTGCCAGCAGCCAAGATGTAGGAGGGGGGGCTATTCAAGGAGAGACCCAGTACTTC.

The CDR3: CSARGDLNEKLFF. CDR3 DNA: TGCAGTGCTCGCGGGGACCTTAATGAAAAACTGTTTTTT. The chain combines TRBV20-1 with TRBJ1-4; the D gene is possibly TRBD1 (5 bases). V shed 5 bases and J shed 4 bases, with 11 bases lying between them. Germline V gene sequence: CDR1 DFQATT, CDR2 SNEGSKA (reference sequence). The CDR3 runs to 13 residues.

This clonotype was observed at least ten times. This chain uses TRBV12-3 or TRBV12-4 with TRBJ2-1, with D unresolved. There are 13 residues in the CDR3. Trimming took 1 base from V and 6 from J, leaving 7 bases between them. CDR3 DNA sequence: TGTGCCAGCAGTTTAGGGGCTGGCAATGAGCAGTTCTTC. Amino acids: CASSLGAGNEQFF.

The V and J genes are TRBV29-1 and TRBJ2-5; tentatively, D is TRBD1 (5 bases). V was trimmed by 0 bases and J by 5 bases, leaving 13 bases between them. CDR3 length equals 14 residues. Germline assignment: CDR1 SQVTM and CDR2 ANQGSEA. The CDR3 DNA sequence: TGCAGCGTTGAAGAGGCCTTAGCAGGGGAGACCCAGTACTTC. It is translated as CSVEEALAGETQYF. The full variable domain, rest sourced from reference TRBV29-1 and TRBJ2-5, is SAVISQKPSRDICQRGTSLTIQCQVDSQVTMMFWYRQQPGQSLTLIATANQGSEATYESGFVIDKFPISRPNLTFSTLTVSNMSPEDSSIYLCSVEEALAGETQYFGPGTRLLVL.

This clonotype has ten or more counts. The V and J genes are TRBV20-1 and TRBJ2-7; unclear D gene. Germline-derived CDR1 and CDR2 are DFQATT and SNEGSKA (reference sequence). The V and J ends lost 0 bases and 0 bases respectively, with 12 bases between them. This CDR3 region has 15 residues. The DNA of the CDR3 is TGCAGTGCTAGAGATTTACGGTTACCCTCCTACGAGCAGTACTTC. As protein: CSARDLRLPSYEQYF.